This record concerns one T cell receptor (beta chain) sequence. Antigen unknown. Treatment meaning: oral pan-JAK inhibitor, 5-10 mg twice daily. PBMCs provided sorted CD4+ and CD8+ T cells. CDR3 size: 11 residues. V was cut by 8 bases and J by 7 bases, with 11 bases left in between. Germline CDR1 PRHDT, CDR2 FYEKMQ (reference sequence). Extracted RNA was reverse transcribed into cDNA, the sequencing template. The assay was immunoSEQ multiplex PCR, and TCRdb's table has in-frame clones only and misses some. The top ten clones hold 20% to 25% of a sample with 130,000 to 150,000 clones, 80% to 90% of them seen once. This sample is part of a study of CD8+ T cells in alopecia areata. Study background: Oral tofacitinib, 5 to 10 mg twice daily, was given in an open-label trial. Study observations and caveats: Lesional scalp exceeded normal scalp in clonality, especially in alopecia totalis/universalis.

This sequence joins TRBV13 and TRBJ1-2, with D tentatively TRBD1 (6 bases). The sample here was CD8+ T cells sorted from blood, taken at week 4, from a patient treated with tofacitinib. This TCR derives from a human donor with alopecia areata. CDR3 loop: CASRGGPGYTF. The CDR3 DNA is TGTGCCAGCCGGGGGGGCCCTGGCTACACCTTC.